The entry that follows covers one TCR beta chain sequence. These data originate in a study of blood T cell repertoires in COVID-19. Study background: The United States, Italy and Spain provided the acute and convalescent COVID-19 samples.

Germline V gene data show CDR1 as SGHAT and CDR2 as FQNNGV. V gave up 0 bases and J gave up 3 bases; unmatched junction bases: 0. The CDR3 sequence is 15 residues long. Per the study methods: Cell counts per sample came from amplifying reference gene primers. Measured with immunoSEQ multiplex PCR; TCRdb has only the in-frame clones, and not every one. The DNA was the basis for D and trimming; V, J and clone size are from that table. The sample lists a few hundred thousand clones, approximately 90% occurring once. The J gene is TRBJ2-5, the V gene TRBV11-2, with 11 nucleotides matching TRBD2. Sequenced sample: peripheral blood. This clonotype originated in a woman aged 45-65 years with COVID-19, enrolled during active disease. Written as DNA, the CDR3 is TGTGCCAGCAGCTTAGAACTAGCGGGAGAAGAGACCCAGTACTTC. This sequence encodes CASSLELAGEETQYF.